These 17 T cell receptor beta chains came from one sample sequenced in a study of T-cell memory formation after mild COVID-19. MiXCR, run by TCRdb on the 5' RACE reads, gives a single entry per CDR3 protein. The sample has around 510,000 distinct CDR3 sequences; less than 25% are singletons. The sequenced sample consisted of PBMCs or a T cell subset sorted from them (not recorded which). These receptors all stem from an adult woman who had mild COVID-19 (a few samples of this study predate the infection). Cell type and time point are not known.

This clonotype occurred a few times. The chain recombines TRBV12-3 or TRBV12-4 with TRBJ2-7; possibly TRBD2 for D (5 bases). The V gene lost 6 bases and the J gene lost 0 bases, with 12 bases spanning the gap. The CDR3 has 14 amino acids. The CDR3 DNA reads as TGTGCCAGCAGCCCGGACTCAAGCTCCTACGAGCAGTACTTC. Encoded protein: CASSPDSSSYEQYF.

This clonotype was observed many times. The chain joins TRBV5-1 to TRBJ2-2; a weak D match, TRBD2 (5 bases). The germline V gene has CDR1 SGHRS and CDR2 YFSETQ. V lost 4 bases, J lost 1 base, and 11 bases lay in between. There are 15 residues in the CDR3. The CDR3 DNA sequence: TGCGCCAGCAGCCGGCGGGCCGGGAACACCGGGGAGCTGTTTTTT. Its protein is CASSRRAGNTGELFF.

This clonotype was observed a handful of times. V usage is TRBV6-5 and J usage is TRBJ2-1, with 8 nucleotides matching TRBD2. In germline, CDR1 is MNHEY, CDR2 SVGAGI. This CDR3 has 15 residues. J gave up 9 bases and V 2 bases, and 9 bases lay outside the gene matches. CDR3 bases: TGTGCCAGCAGTTACAGCGGGGGAGCCATGGGTGAGCAGTTCTTC. It encodes CASSYSGGAMGEQFF.

The genes are TRBV12-3 or TRBV12-4 and TRBJ2-2, with no clear D. Trimming cost V 5 bases and J 6 bases, with 10 bases left between them. This CDR3 has 13 amino acids. CDR3 region: CASSPVGAGELFF. DNA for the CDR3: TGTGCCAGCAGTCCTGTAGGTGCCGGGGAGCTGTTTTTT.

This clonotype occurred a few times. The chain uses TRBV28 and TRBJ2-4; D gene uncertain. The V gene's germline CDR1 is MDHEN and CDR2 SYDVKM. This CDR3 is 11 amino acids long. Trimming shortened V by 8 bases and J by 4 bases, and 6 bases separated the two germline ends. The CDR3 DNA sequence: TGTGCCAGCGCCCAAAAAAACATTCAGTACTTC. Residues: CASAQKNIQYF.

The chain links TRBV27 to TRBJ2-3, with D unresolved. V was shortened by 4 bases and J by 0 bases, with 14 bases between the two germline ends. The CDR3 is made up of 16 amino acids. Germline V lookup: CDR1 MNHEY, CDR2 SMNVEV (reference sequence). CDR3 residues: CASSSHRVTSTDTQYF. The CDR3 DNA reads as TGTGCCAGCAGTTCTCACCGGGTTACTAGCACAGATACGCAGTATTTT.

This clonotype was observed a single time. The chain is built from TRBV20-1 and TRBJ1-2; TRBD1 agrees at 7 bases. The CDR3 covers 13 residues. Germline lookup yields CDR1 DFQATT and CDR2 SNEGSKA (reference sequence). The V gene end was trimmed by 6 bases and the J gene end by 4 bases; junction bases not matched to a gene: 8. The CDR3 protein is CSAATGSPYGYTF. CDR3 nucleotides: TGCAGTGCAGCGACAGGGAGTCCCTATGGCTACACCTTC.

V usage is TRBV7-9 and J usage is TRBJ2-5; the match to TRBD1 covers 11 bases. Germline CDR1 reads SEHNR; CDR2 reads FQNEAQ (reference sequence). The CDR3 runs to 14 residues. V shed 5 bases and J 6 bases; nucleotides not matched to a gene: 5. CDR3 amino acids: CASSPGTGGQTQYF. The CDR3 nucleotides are TGTGCCAGCAGCCCCGGGACAGGGGGTCAGACCCAGTACTTC.

This clonotype has only a few counts. V and J are TRBV12-3 or TRBV12-4 and TRBJ2-2; 7 positions agree with TRBD1. V was clipped by 1 base and J by 6 bases; unmatched bases: 2. The CDR3 runs 14 residues. The CDR3 reads CASSLDRGAGELFF. CDR3 DNA: TGTGCCAGCAGTTTAGACAGGGGCGCCGGGGAGCTGTTTTTT.

V gene TRBV19 combines with J gene TRBJ1-4; D perhaps matches TRBD1 (6 bases). Germline V lookup: CDR1 LNHDA, CDR2 SQIVND (reference sequence). V lost 5 bases to trimming and J lost 0 bases, with 13 bases between them. This CDR3 is built from 16 residues. The CDR3 sequence: CASSSGAWATNEKLFF. The CDR3, as DNA: TGTGCCAGTAGTTCGGGGGCTTGGGCAACTAATGAAAAACTGTTTTTT.

The V call is TRBV6-5, the J call TRBJ2-3; D may be TRBD2 (5 bases). Germline-derived CDR1 and CDR2 are MNHEY and SVGAGI. Trimming took 7 bases from V and 1 from J, leaving 9 bases between them. This CDR3 has 13 residues. In DNA, the CDR3 is TGTGCCAGCACCGGGAAAGGCACAGATACGCAGTATTTT. Protein: CASTGKGTDTQYF.

J is TRBJ1-2 and V is TRBV4-1; D might be TRBD1 (5 bases). The CDR3 consists of 16 residues. From germline, CDR1 is MGHRA and CDR2 YSYEKL. V was trimmed by 0 bases and J by 4 bases, leaving 15 bases between them. The CDR3 DNA sequence: TGCGCCAGCAGCCAAGATTCCGGGGCAGAGATCTATGGCTACACCTTC. The encoded protein is CASSQDSGAEIYGYTF.

In this sample, this clonotype turned up a few times. The chain links TRBV5-1 to TRBJ1-3; the match to TRBD1 covers 10 bases. The germline CDR1 and CDR2 sequences are SGHRS and YFSETQ. The ends lost 3 bases at V and 5 bases at J; junction bases unmatched: 8. This CDR3 is 16 amino acids long. Here the CDR3 reads CASSSRRDRGRNTIYF. In DNA form, the CDR3 reads TGCGCCAGCAGCTCCCGCCGGGACAGGGGACGAAACACCATATATTTT.

This clonotype was found a few times. The gene calls are TRBV20-1 and TRBJ2-5; tentative D call: TRBD1 (6 bases). The germline V and J ends were trimmed by 3 bases and 5 bases, with 16 bases remaining between them. The CDR3 totals 14 residues. Germline lookup yields CDR1 DFQATT and CDR2 SNEGSKA (reference sequence). CDR3 bases: TGCAGTGCTAGTCGGCCAGACAGGTGGGAGACCCAGTACTTC. The encoded protein is CSASRPDRWETQYF.

The chain carries TRBV30 and TRBJ2-7; 8 bases match TRBD1. Germline CDR1 is GTSNPN and CDR2 is SVGIG (reference sequence). This CDR3 is built from 14 residues. The trim removed 0 bases at V and 4 bases at J, leaving 5 bases unmatched. The CDR3, as DNA: TGTGCCTGGAGTGTCGGCAGGGGGCCTTACGAGCAGTACTTC. It codes for CAWSVGRGPYEQYF.

The chain couples TRBV24-1 to TRBJ2-3; 9 nucleotides match TRBD1. The CDR3 is made up of 16 amino acids. Germline V gives CDR1 KGHDR, CDR2 SFDVKD. V shed 6 bases and J 2 bases; nucleotides not matched to a gene: 8. The CDR3 sequence is CATSPTGGDLTDTQYF. The CDR3 coding sequence is TGTGCCACCAGTCCGACAGGGGGAGACCTCACAGATACGCAGTATTTT.

This clonotype was seen a handful of times. V is TRBV24-1 and J is TRBJ2-3; maybe TRBD1 (6 bases). CDR1 is KGHDR, CDR2 SFDVKD, per germline. The CDR3 totals 15 residues. The germline V and J ends were trimmed by 5 bases and 5 bases, with 16 bases remaining between them. CDR3 sequence reads: CATSVSRGAIDTQYF. CDR3 nucleotides: TGTGCCACCAGTGTCTCCAGGGGCGCAATAGATACGCAGTATTTT.